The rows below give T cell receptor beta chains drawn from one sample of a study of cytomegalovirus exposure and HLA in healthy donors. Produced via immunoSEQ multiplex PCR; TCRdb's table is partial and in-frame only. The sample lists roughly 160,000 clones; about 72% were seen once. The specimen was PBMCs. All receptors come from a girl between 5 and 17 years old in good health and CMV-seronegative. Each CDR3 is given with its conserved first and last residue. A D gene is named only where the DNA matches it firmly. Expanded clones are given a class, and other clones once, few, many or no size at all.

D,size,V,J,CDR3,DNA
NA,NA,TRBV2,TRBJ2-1,CASGEGTAVYNEQFF,TGTGCCAGCGGCGAGGGAACCGCGGTGTACAATGAGCAGTTCTTC
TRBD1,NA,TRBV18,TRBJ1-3,CASSLLQGQGSGNTIYF,TGTGCCAGCTCACTTCTCCAAGGACAGGGATCTGGAAACACCATATATTTT
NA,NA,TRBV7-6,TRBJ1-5,CASSSGIISNQPQHF,TGTGCCAGCAGCTCCGGGATAATTAGCAATCAGCCCCAGCATTTT
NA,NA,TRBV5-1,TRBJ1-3,CASSLGHGSGNTIYF,TGCGCCAGCAGCTTGGGGCATGGCTCTGGAAACACCATATATTTT
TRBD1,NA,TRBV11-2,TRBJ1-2,CASSSVRDSPFYEQGYTF,TGTGCCAGCAGCTCGGTCCGGGACAGTCCCTTTTATGAGCAGGGCTACACCTTC
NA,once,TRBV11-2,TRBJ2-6,CASSPGDSGANVLTF,TGTGCCAGCAGCCCAGGGGACTCTGGGGCCAACGTCCTGACTTTC
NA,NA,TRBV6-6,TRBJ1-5,CASTKGGGPQHF,TGTGCCAGCACTAAAGGGGGGGGACCCCAGCATTTT
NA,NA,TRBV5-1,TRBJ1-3,CASSPIRDTQRTGNTIYF,TGCGCCAGCAGCCCTATCCGGGACACCCAAAGGACTGGAAACACCATATATTTT
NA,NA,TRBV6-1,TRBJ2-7,CASRLGAGEQYF,TGTGCCAGTAGACTAGGGGCGGGAGAGCAGTACTTC
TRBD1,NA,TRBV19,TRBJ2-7,CASTNDRGLEYF,TGTGCCAGTACTAATGACAGGGGGCTGGAGTACTTC
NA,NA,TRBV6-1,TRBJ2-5,CASSEALQVQGGGTQYF,TGTGCCAGCAGTGAAGCGCTTCAGGTCCAGGGAGGGGGGACCCAGTACTTC
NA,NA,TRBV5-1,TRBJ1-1,CASSFVSSKSGLEAFF,TGCGCCAGCAGCTTCGTAAGTTCGAAAAGCGGATTAGAAGCTTTCTTT
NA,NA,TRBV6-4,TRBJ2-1,CASRDLNEQFF,TGTGCCAGCAGAGACCTCAATGAGCAGTTCTTC
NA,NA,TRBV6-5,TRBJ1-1,CASLDPGTEAFF,TGTGCCAGCCTCGATCCGGGGACTGAAGCTTTCTTT
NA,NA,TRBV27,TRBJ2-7,CASSSQLEYEQYF,TGTGCCAGCAGTTCACAACTAGAGTACGAGCAGTACTTC
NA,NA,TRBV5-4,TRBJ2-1,CASSPFAGTKINEQFF,TGTGCCAGCAGCCCCTTTGCTGGGACAAAAATCAATGAGCAGTTCTTC
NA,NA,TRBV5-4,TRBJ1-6,CASSSTRGGNSPLHF,TGTGCCAGCAGCTCGACCAGGGGTGGTAATTCACCCCTCCACTTT
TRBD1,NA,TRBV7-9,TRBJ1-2,CASSSGGGSGQTNYGYTF,TGTGCCAGCAGCTCTGGCGGCGGATCGGGACAGACTAACTATGGCTACACCTTC
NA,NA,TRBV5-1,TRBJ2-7,CASSLAQGLIYEQYF,TGCGCCAGCAGCTTGGCTCAGGGGCTAATCTACGAGCAGTACTTC
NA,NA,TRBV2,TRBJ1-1,CASRAPSRGGYTEAFF,TGTGCCAGCAGAGCTCCCTCTCGGGGGGGGTACACTGAAGCTTTCTTT
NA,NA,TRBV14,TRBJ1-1,CASSFRGEAEAFF,TGTGCCAGCAGCTTTAGGGGCGAGGCTGAAGCTTTCTTT
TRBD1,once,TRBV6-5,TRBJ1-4,CASSYKGAGEKLFF,TGTGCCAGCAGTTACAAGGGGGCAGGTGAAAAACTGTTTTTT
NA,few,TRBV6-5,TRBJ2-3,CASSYEWGPTDTQYF,TGTGCCAGCAGTTACGAGTGGGGGCCCACAGATACGCAGTATTTT
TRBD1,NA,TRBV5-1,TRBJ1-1,CASSLATGGPSEAFF,TGCGCCAGCAGCTTGGCAACAGGGGGCCCTTCTGAAGCTTTCTTT
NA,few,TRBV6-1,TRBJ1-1,CASSVGAGPMNTEAFF,TGTGCCAGCAGTGTAGGGGCAGGGCCTATGAACACTGAAGCTTTCTTT
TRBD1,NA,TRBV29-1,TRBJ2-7,CSVLGQDSYEQYF,TGCAGCGTCTTGGGACAGGACTCCTACGAGCAGTACTTC
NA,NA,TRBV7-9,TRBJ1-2,CASSGYTNYGYTF,TGTGCCAGCTCAGGATATACTAACTATGGCTACACCTTC
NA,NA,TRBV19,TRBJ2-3,CASQGVADPPGTQYF,TGTGCCTCCCAAGGGGTGGCAGACCCTCCCGGTACGCAGTATTTT
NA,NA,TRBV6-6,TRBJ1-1,CASSLARAVGEAFF,TGTGCCAGCAGTTTGGCCAGGGCCGTAGGTGAAGCTTTCTTT
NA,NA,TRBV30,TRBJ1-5,CAWSAGGQPQHF,TGTGCCTGGAGTGCTGGGGGGCAGCCCCAGCATTTT
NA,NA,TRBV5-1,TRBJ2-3,CASSFGELLVADTQYF,TGCGCCAGCAGCTTCGGGGAATTACTAGTAGCGGATACGCAGTATTTT
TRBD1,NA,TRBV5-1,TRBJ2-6,CASRGTGSFGANVLTF,TGCGCCAGCAGGGGGACAGGGAGCTTTGGGGCCAACGTCCTGACTTTC
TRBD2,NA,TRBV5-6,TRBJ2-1,CASRGWGGLYNEQFF,TGTGCCAGCAGAGGATGGGGGGGTCTCTACAATGAGCAGTTCTTC
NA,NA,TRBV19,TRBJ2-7,CASSIYQGGYEQYF,TGTGCCAGTAGTATTTACCAGGGGGGCTACGAGCAGTACTTC
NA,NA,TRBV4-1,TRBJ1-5,CASSPLEGVHQPQHF,TGCGCCAGCAGCCCCTTGGAAGGAGTTCATCAGCCCCAGCATTTT
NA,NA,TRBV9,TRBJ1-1,CASSALRKDSEAFF,TGTGCCAGCAGCGCCCTCAGGAAGGACAGCGAAGCTTTCTTT
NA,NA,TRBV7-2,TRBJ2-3,CASSFYTDTQYF,TGTGCCAGCAGCTTCTACACAGATACGCAGTATTTT
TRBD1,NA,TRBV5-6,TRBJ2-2,CASSSTGGAGRELFF,TGTGCCAGCAGCTCGACAGGGGGCGCCGGCCGGGAGCTGTTTTTT
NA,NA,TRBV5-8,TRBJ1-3,CASSLKRSSGNTIYF,TGTGCCAGCAGCTTGAAGCGGAGCTCTGGAAACACCATATATTTT
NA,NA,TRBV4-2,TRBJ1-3,CASSQSQGPGNTIYF,TGTGCCAGCAGCCAGTCACAGGGCCCTGGAAACACCATATATTTT
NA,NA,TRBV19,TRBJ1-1,CASSLTGSMNTEAFF,TGTGCCAGTAGTTTAACAGGGTCGATGAACACTGAAGCTTTCTTT
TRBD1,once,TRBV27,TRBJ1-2,CASSRQGALGYTF,TGTGCCAGCAGTCGACAGGGGGCGCTTGGCTACACCTTC
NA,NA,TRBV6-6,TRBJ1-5,CASGILGVSNQPQHF,TGTGCCAGCGGTATACTAGGAGTTAGCAATCAGCCCCAGCATTTT
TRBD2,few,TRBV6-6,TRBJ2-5,CASRPAGEEETQYF,TGTGCCAGCAGGCCAGCGGGGGAGGAAGAGACCCAGTACTTC
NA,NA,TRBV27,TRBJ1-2,CASRPTGLGGYTF,TGTGCCAGCAGACCGACAGGTCTAGGGGGCTACACCTTC
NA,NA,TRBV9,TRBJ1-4,CASSVAGGTNEKLFF,TGTGCCAGCAGCGTAGCTGGCGGAACTAATGAAAAACTGTTTTTT
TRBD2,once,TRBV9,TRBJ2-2,CASSANKGLGLAGELFF,TGTGCCAGCAGCGCCAATAAGGGACTAGGTTTGGCCGGGGAGCTGTTTTTT
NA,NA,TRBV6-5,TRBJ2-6,CASSYTVSGANVLTF,TGTGCCAGCAGTTACACGGTCTCTGGGGCCAACGTCCTGACTTTC
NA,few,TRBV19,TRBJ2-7,CASGRRGGREQYF,TGTGCCAGCGGGCGGAGGGGGGGGCGCGAGCAGTACTTC
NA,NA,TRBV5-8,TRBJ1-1,CASSLTGGRGEAFF,TGTGCCAGCAGCTTAACGGGGGGTCGGGGTGAAGCTTTCTTT
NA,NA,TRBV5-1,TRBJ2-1,CASSPRRAGYNEQFF,TGCGCCAGCAGCCCCCGGAGGGCGGGTTACAATGAGCAGTTCTTC
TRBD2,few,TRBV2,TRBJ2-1,CASSGPSGAYNEQFF,TGTGCCAGCAGTGGACCTAGCGGAGCCTACAATGAGCAGTTCTTC
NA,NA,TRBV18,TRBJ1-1,CASSRDLNTEAFF,TGTGCCAGCTCCAGGGATCTGAACACTGAAGCTTTCTTT
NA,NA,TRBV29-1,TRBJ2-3,CSVGMGMGSAQYF,TGCAGCGTTGGGATGGGTATGGGCTCTGCGCAGTATTTT
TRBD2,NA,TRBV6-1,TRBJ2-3,CASRSGALTDTQYF,TGTGCCAGCAGAAGCGGGGCCCTCACAGATACGCAGTATTTT